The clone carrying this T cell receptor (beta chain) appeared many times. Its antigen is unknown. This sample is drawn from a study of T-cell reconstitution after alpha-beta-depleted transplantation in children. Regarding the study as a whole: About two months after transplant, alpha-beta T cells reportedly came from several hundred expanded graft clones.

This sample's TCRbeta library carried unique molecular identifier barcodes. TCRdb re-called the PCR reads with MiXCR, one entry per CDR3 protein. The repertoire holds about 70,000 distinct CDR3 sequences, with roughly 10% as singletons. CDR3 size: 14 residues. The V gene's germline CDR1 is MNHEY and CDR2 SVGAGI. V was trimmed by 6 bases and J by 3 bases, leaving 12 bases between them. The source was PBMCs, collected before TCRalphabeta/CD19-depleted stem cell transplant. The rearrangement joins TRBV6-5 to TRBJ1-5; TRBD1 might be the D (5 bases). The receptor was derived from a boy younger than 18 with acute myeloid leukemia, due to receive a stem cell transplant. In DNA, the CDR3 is TGTGCCAGCAGCCTTACAGGTCTCAATCAGCCCCAGCATTTT. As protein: CASSLTGLNQPQHF.